These T cell receptor beta chains were read from a single sample in a study of blood T cell repertoires in COVID-19. Only in-frame clones appear in the TCRdb table, and some are missing; sequencing was by immunoSEQ multiplex PCR. This sample carries roughly 140,000 clones, roughly four fifths of them seen once, and the ten largest clones take roughly 3.7%. The sequencing sample was made of peripheral blood. Receptors originate from a woman aged 80 or older with acute or convalescent COVID-19. Both conserved end residues are trimmed from each CDR3. A D gene is named only where the DNA matches it firmly.

V,length,D,J,CDR3
TRBV9,14,NA,TRBJ1-6,ASSIEVILGASPLH
TRBV15,16,TRBD2,TRBJ2-3,ATSGDILAGTSTDTQY
TRBV5-1,13,TRBD2,TRBJ2-7,ASSLDAGGPYEQY
TRBV7-3,14,NA,TRBJ2-3,ASSVQGNHGTDTQY
TRBV5-1,12,NA,TRBJ1-4,ASSIQHRNEKLF
TRBV5-5,12,TRBD1,TRBJ1-1,ASSLRGLLTEAF
TRBV28,13,TRBD1,TRBJ1-4,ASSAGGSTNEKLF
TRBV6-5,11,TRBD1,TRBJ2-7,ASTLTGGYEQY
TRBV6-6,10,NA,TRBJ2-3,ASSASVVSQY
TRBV7-3,15,TRBD2,TRBJ2-5,ASSLGTSGRDGETQY
TRBV7-9,12,TRBD1,TRBJ2-7,ASTPGQGAYEQY
TRBV6-5,13,NA,TRBJ1-1,ASTAPGRGNTEAF
TRBV11-2,11,NA,TRBJ1-1,ASRKSDVTEAF
TRBV5-1,11,TRBD1,TRBJ1-2,ASSPGQDYGYT
TRBV6-6,11,NA,TRBJ1-1,ASSYATGTEAF
TRBV19,12,TRBD1,TRBJ1-1,ASSLTGGGTEAF
TRBV19,14,TRBD2,TRBJ2-2,ASSRGSGGNTGELF
TRBV6-5,11,NA,TRBJ2-2,ASSFFRGGELF
TRBV19,12,TRBD1,TRBJ2-7,ASSRGQGAYEQY
TRBV5-6,12,NA,TRBJ1-3,ASSQGGDYNTIY
TRBV9,15,NA,TRBJ1-2,ASSVDWSGATLPGYT
TRBV7-9,14,TRBD2,TRBJ2-5,ASSYRTSGSSETQY
TRBV27,12,NA,TRBJ2-7,ASSFQQTAYEQY
TRBV3-1/TRBV3-2,11,TRBD1,TRBJ2-7,ASSQTPRQGEY